This TCR beta chain is drawn from a study of blood T cell repertoires in COVID-19. At the level of the study: Italy, Spain and the United States were the sources of the convalescent and acute COVID-19 samples. The cDNA or gDNA used as material had been derived from T cells, B-cell-depleted T cells, or PBMCs.

Authors' processing steps: Amplification with reference gene primers provided the estimates of nucleated cell counts. The table came from immunoSEQ multiplex PCR; TCRdb's copy has only in-frame clones and leaves some out. V and J calls and clone size come straight from that table; D and trimming were deduced from the DNA. The data show approximately 250,000 clones, with approximately 83% seen just once and less than 7.5% held by the top ten. This CDR3 comprises 14 residues. Germline V gene lookup returns CDR1 SGHTA and CDR2 FQGTGA. Trimming removed 4 bases from V and 2 bases from J, with 10 bases in between. The sample holds a few counts of this clone.

This chain connects TRBV7-3 to TRBJ2-3; D might be TRBD2 (5 bases). This TCR derives from a woman in her forties or fifties with acute or convalescent COVID-19. The sample comprised peripheral blood. CDR3 in DNA: TGTGCCAGCAGCTCCCCCGGGGTCACAGATACGCAGTATTTT. It specifies CASSSPGVTDTQYF.